The rows below give T cell receptor beta chains drawn from one sample of a study of blood T cells in healthy people across ages. TCRdb passed the 5' RACE reads through MiXCR, listing each CDR3 protein once. Among 1.2 million to 1.5 million distinct CDR3 sequences, approximately 59% were seen once, and the ten largest hold 5.5% to 8%. Sequenced sample: blood. All receptors come from a man in his late teens or twenties in good health. Each CDR3 is given with its conserved first and last residue. A D gene is named only where the DNA matches it firmly. Clone size is given for some rows only: seen once, a few or many times, or a class if the clone is expanded.

v_call: TRBV20-1; d_call: TRBD1; clone_size: NA; j_call: TRBJ2-1; cdr3_nt: TGCAGTGCGCAGGGACAGAACAATGAGCAGTTCTTC; cdr3_aa: CSAQGQNNEQFF
v_call: TRBV4-1; d_call: NA; clone_size: once; j_call: TRBJ2-3; cdr3_nt: TGCGCCAGCAGCCAGGGGGATCTCTCCACAGATACGCAGTATTTT; cdr3_aa: CASSQGDLSTDTQYF
v_call: TRBV4-1; d_call: NA; clone_size: NA; j_call: TRBJ2-7; cdr3_nt: TGCGCCAGCAGCCAAGATTGGGGGCCTAGGGAGCAGTACTTC; cdr3_aa: CASSQDWGPREQYF
v_call: TRBV2; d_call: TRBD2; clone_size: NA; j_call: TRBJ2-1; cdr3_nt: TGTGCCAGCAGTCCTCTAGCGGTCGGGCAGTTCTTC; cdr3_aa: CASSPLAVGQFF
v_call: TRBV7-2; d_call: NA; clone_size: few; j_call: TRBJ2-3; cdr3_nt: TGTGCCAGCAGCTTAGCGTCCAGGGGAGTGTCAGATACGCAGTATTTT; cdr3_aa: CASSLASRGVSDTQYF
v_call: TRBV7-9; d_call: NA; clone_size: NA; j_call: TRBJ2-3; cdr3_nt: TGTGCCAGCAGCTTTTCAGACGACGGCACAGATACGCAGTATTTT; cdr3_aa: CASSFSDDGTDTQYF
v_call: TRBV6-5; d_call: TRBD2; clone_size: NA; j_call: TRBJ2-2; cdr3_nt: TGTGCCAGCAGTTACACTAGCGGGAGCGAGGGCACCGGGGAGCTGTTTTTT; cdr3_aa: CASSYTSGSEGTGELFF
v_call: TRBV20-1; d_call: TRBD1; clone_size: NA; j_call: TRBJ2-5; cdr3_nt: TGCAGTGCATACCGGGACAGGGACTCTTACCAAGAGACCCAGTACTTC; cdr3_aa: CSAYRDRDSYQETQYF
v_call: TRBV28; d_call: TRBD1; clone_size: once; j_call: TRBJ2-4; cdr3_nt: TGTGCCAGCAGTTTTGAGGACAGGGGAGTGCACATTCGGTACTTC; cdr3_aa: CASSFEDRGVHIRYF
v_call: TRBV15; d_call: NA; clone_size: few; j_call: TRBJ1-1; cdr3_nt: TGTGCCACCAGCTCACGGGTGGGGCTCAGCACTGAAGCTTTCTTT; cdr3_aa: CATSSRVGLSTEAFF
v_call: TRBV7-8; d_call: NA; clone_size: NA; j_call: TRBJ2-1; cdr3_nt: TGTGTCAGCAGCCTACCATCCGGATTCCGGGCCTCTAATGAGCAGTTCTTC; cdr3_aa: CVSSLPSGFRASNEQFF
v_call: TRBV19; d_call: TRBD1; clone_size: NA; j_call: TRBJ2-7; cdr3_nt: TGTGCCAGTAGTATTGTAGACAGGGGAGAGGAGCAGTACTTC; cdr3_aa: CASSIVDRGEEQYF
v_call: TRBV20-1; d_call: TRBD2; clone_size: once; j_call: TRBJ2-1; cdr3_nt: TGCAGTGCTAGGGGGTTGCGGGGGGATGAGCAGTTCTTC; cdr3_aa: CSARGLRGDEQFF
v_call: TRBV11-2; d_call: NA; clone_size: few; j_call: TRBJ2-5; cdr3_nt: TGTGCCAGCAGAAAGCCCGGACAGCTGAGGGAGACCCAGTACTTC; cdr3_aa: CASRKPGQLRETQYF
v_call: TRBV29-1; d_call: NA; clone_size: NA; j_call: TRBJ2-7; cdr3_nt: TGCAGCGTTGACGGGGGAAGTGGCACCTACGAGCAGTACTTC; cdr3_aa: CSVDGGSGTYEQYF
v_call: TRBV5-1; d_call: TRBD2; clone_size: NA; j_call: TRBJ2-1; cdr3_nt: TGCGCCAGCAGCTTGAGTCCTAGCGGGAGTTCCCACAATGAGCAGTTCTTC; cdr3_aa: CASSLSPSGSSHNEQFF
v_call: TRBV20-1; d_call: TRBD1; clone_size: few; j_call: TRBJ2-7; cdr3_nt: TGCAGCGCGCGGACAGGAGTCTACGAGCAGTACTTC; cdr3_aa: CSARTGVYEQYF
v_call: TRBV4-1; d_call: NA; clone_size: few; j_call: TRBJ2-6; cdr3_nt: TGCGCCAGCAGCCAAGAGGGGTATGGGGACTCCTCTGGGGCCAACGTCCTGACTTTC; cdr3_aa: CASSQEGYGDSSGANVLTF
v_call: TRBV4-3; d_call: TRBD2; clone_size: few; j_call: TRBJ2-5; cdr3_nt: TGCGCCAGCAGCCAAGCAGCGGGGAACCAAGAGACCCAGTACTTC; cdr3_aa: CASSQAAGNQETQYF
v_call: TRBV12-3/TRBV12-4; d_call: NA; clone_size: NA; j_call: TRBJ2-2; cdr3_nt: TGTGCCAGCTTGCAGGGACGAAACACCGGGGAGCTGTTTTTT; cdr3_aa: CASLQGRNTGELFF
v_call: TRBV7-2; d_call: TRBD2; clone_size: NA; j_call: TRBJ2-1; cdr3_nt: TGTGCCAGCAGCATGACACTAGCGGGGGGACACTACAATGAGCAGTTCTTC; cdr3_aa: CASSMTLAGGHYNEQFF
v_call: TRBV25-1; d_call: TRBD2; clone_size: few; j_call: TRBJ2-7; cdr3_nt: TGTGCCAGCAGTGATCCGTCGGCGGGAGGGACCTACGAGCAGTACTTC; cdr3_aa: CASSDPSAGGTYEQYF
v_call: TRBV27; d_call: NA; clone_size: NA; j_call: TRBJ2-2; cdr3_nt: TGTGCCAGCAGTTTACCTGTACATGGAACCGGGGAGCTGTTTTTT; cdr3_aa: CASSLPVHGTGELFF
v_call: TRBV28; d_call: NA; clone_size: few; j_call: TRBJ2-1; cdr3_nt: TGTGCCAGCAGACCTAGGTTGAATGAGCAGTTCTTC; cdr3_aa: CASRPRLNEQFF
v_call: TRBV4-1; d_call: NA; clone_size: NA; j_call: TRBJ1-2; cdr3_nt: TGCGCCAGCAGCCGCCCGGGCCGGACCTATGGCTACACCTTC; cdr3_aa: CASSRPGRTYGYTF
v_call: TRBV10-3; d_call: TRBD2; clone_size: NA; j_call: TRBJ2-3; cdr3_nt: TGTGCCATCAGTGAGTCCGGGGGGGGCACAGATACGCAGTATTTT; cdr3_aa: CAISESGGGTDTQYF
v_call: TRBV4-3; d_call: TRBD2; clone_size: NA; j_call: TRBJ2-6; cdr3_nt: TGCGCCAGCAGCCGGGTCATTACGGGGGGGTTAGGGGCCAACGTCCTGACTTTC; cdr3_aa: CASSRVITGGLGANVLTF
v_call: TRBV2; d_call: NA; clone_size: NA; j_call: TRBJ2-1; cdr3_nt: TGTGCCGGCTTGACTAGCTCCTACAATGAGCAGTTCTTC; cdr3_aa: CAGLTSSYNEQFF
v_call: TRBV5-1; d_call: NA; clone_size: NA; j_call: TRBJ1-1; cdr3_nt: TGCGCCAGCAGCTTGGACAGCCCTGCCACTGAAGCTTTCTTT; cdr3_aa: CASSLDSPATEAFF
v_call: TRBV29-1; d_call: NA; clone_size: NA; j_call: TRBJ2-2; cdr3_nt: TGCAGCGTTCTAAATTATAACACCGGGGAGCTGTTTTTT; cdr3_aa: CSVLNYNTGELFF
v_call: TRBV20-1; d_call: TRBD1; clone_size: once; j_call: TRBJ1-1; cdr3_nt: TGCAGTACCGGACAGGGGATGAACACTGAAGCTTTCTTT; cdr3_aa: CSTGQGMNTEAFF
v_call: TRBV14; d_call: NA; clone_size: NA; j_call: TRBJ2-5; cdr3_nt: TGTGCCAGCAGCCAATCGGGGCTTGCCGGGCAGGTCCAAGAGACCCAGTACTTC; cdr3_aa: CASSQSGLAGQVQETQYF
v_call: TRBV28; d_call: NA; clone_size: NA; j_call: TRBJ2-7; cdr3_nt: TGTGCCACCTGGCACGGAGCCTACGAGCAGTACTTC; cdr3_aa: CATWHGAYEQYF
v_call: TRBV10-1; d_call: NA; clone_size: NA; j_call: TRBJ1-1; cdr3_nt: TGCGCCAGCAGTGACCCGTCGGGAGAGGACACTGAAGCTTTCTTT; cdr3_aa: CASSDPSGEDTEAFF
v_call: TRBV27; d_call: NA; clone_size: few; j_call: TRBJ2-3; cdr3_nt: TGTGCCAGCAGTTTATCGGGGGGTGTCTGGGTCGAGCAGTATTTT; cdr3_aa: CASSLSGGVWVEQYF
v_call: TRBV7-9; d_call: NA; clone_size: NA; j_call: TRBJ1-5; cdr3_nt: TGTGCCAGCAGCTTAGGGGATCCGAGACAGCCCCAGCATTTT; cdr3_aa: CASSLGDPRQPQHF
v_call: TRBV27; d_call: TRBD2; clone_size: NA; j_call: TRBJ2-7; cdr3_nt: TGTGCCAGCAGTTTACTAGCGGGAGTCCGGAACGAGCAGTACTTC; cdr3_aa: CASSLLAGVRNEQYF
v_call: TRBV20-1; d_call: TRBD1; clone_size: NA; j_call: TRBJ2-7; cdr3_nt: TGCAGTGCTAGGTCCGGGACAGGGGGCAACGAGCAGTACTTC; cdr3_aa: CSARSGTGGNEQYF
v_call: TRBV2; d_call: NA; clone_size: few; j_call: TRBJ2-6; cdr3_nt: TGTGCCAGCAATTTAGTGTCTGGGGCCAACGTCCTGACTTTC; cdr3_aa: CASNLVSGANVLTF
v_call: TRBV20-1; d_call: TRBD2; clone_size: NA; j_call: TRBJ2-1; cdr3_nt: TGCAGTGCTAGCACTAGCGGGGGGCCGCCCTCCTACAATGAGCAGTTCTTC; cdr3_aa: CSASTSGGPPSYNEQFF
v_call: TRBV3-1; d_call: TRBD1; clone_size: NA; j_call: TRBJ2-7; cdr3_nt: TGTGCCAGCAGCATGGACAGGGCTAGCTACGAGCAGTACTTC; cdr3_aa: CASSMDRASYEQYF
v_call: TRBV4-1; d_call: TRBD1; clone_size: few; j_call: TRBJ1-2; cdr3_nt: TGCGCCAGCAGCACTGGGAGGGGGCGAGGGTATGGCTACACCTTC; cdr3_aa: CASSTGRGRGYGYTF
v_call: TRBV14; d_call: NA; clone_size: NA; j_call: TRBJ2-5; cdr3_nt: TGTGCCAGCAGCCAAGCTTCGGCCCAGTACTTC; cdr3_aa: CASSQASAQYF
v_call: TRBV4-3; d_call: NA; clone_size: few; j_call: TRBJ1-2; cdr3_nt: TGCGCCAGCAGCCAACTCGGAGGGCAGGGTGATGGCTACACCTTC; cdr3_aa: CASSQLGGQGDGYTF
v_call: TRBV9; d_call: TRBD2; clone_size: NA; j_call: TRBJ2-3; cdr3_nt: TGTGCCAGCTCCCGTGGGACTAGCGGGGAGGAAGATACGCAGTATTTT; cdr3_aa: CASSRGTSGEEDTQYF